The T cell receptor beta chain under discussion was sequenced for a study of blood T cell repertoires in COVID-19. Study background: T cells, B-cell-depleted T cells, or PBMCs provided the cDNA or gDNA that served as material.

Original analysis: Amplified reference gene primers provided the basis for estimating nucleated cell counts. Measured with immunoSEQ multiplex PCR; TCRdb has only the in-frame clones, and not every one. The DNA was the basis for D and trimming; V, J and clone size are from that table. The sample carries about 58,000 clones, about nine tenths recorded once. The CDR3 totals 15 residues. Germline loops: CDR1 MNHNY, CDR2 SVGAGI (reference sequence). The J segment lost 0 bases and the V segment lost 7 bases, leaving 8 bases of the junction unmatched. The sequencing input was peripheral blood. The receptor was derived from a woman in her seventies with active COVID-19. The genes are TRBV6-6 and TRBJ2-7; 8 positions agree with TRBD2. The CDR3 loop reads CASKVQREYSYEQYF. DNA for the CDR3: TGTGCCAGCAAGGTCCAGCGGGAGTACTCCTACGAGCAGTACTTC.